This T cell receptor (beta chain) was sequenced in a study of blood T cell repertoires in COVID-19. Looking at the study overall: Samples representing acute and convalescent COVID-19 were sourced from the United States, Italy and Spain. Sample material is recorded as cDNA or gDNA derived from T cells, B-cell-depleted T cells, or PBMCs.

Original handling: How many nucleated cells were present was estimated from reference gene primer amplification. The method was immunoSEQ multiplex PCR; TCRdb's version includes in-frame clones alone and lacks a portion of them. V and J calls and clone size are copied from that table; D and trimming were computed from the DNA. The sample records 200,000 to 250,000 clones, approximately 86% being singletons. Germline values: CDR1 KGHSH, CDR2 LQKENI. V gave up 4 bases and J gave up 0 bases, with 13 bases separating them. The CDR3 spans 16 residues. The V and J genes are TRBV18 and TRBJ1-3; the D is unclear. The clonotype originates from a woman aged 25 to 39 who had recovered from COVID-19. Sequencing was performed on peripheral blood. The DNA of the CDR3 is TGTGCCAGCTCACAATCCGGCGGTCTCTCTGGAAACACCATATATTTT. It translates to CASSQSGGLSGNTIYF.